The 11 T cell receptor beta chains below were found in one sample sequenced in a study of shared clonotypes between healthy human individuals. TCRdb's copy holds only in-frame clones and misses some; the assay was immunoSEQ multiplex PCR. The sample shows more than 150,000 clones, just under 95% of them seen only once. Sequencing was done on a sample of naive CD4+ T cells sorted from blood. As to subset: CD45RA+ positively selected. These receptors came from a woman in her thirties in good health.

V and J are TRBV19 and TRBJ1-2; 7 bases fit TRBD1. From germline, CDR1 is LNHDA and CDR2 SQIVND (reference sequence). The CDR3 consists of 15 residues. V lost 4 bases to trimming and J lost 5 bases; unmatched junction nucleotides: 10. The CDR3 DNA follows: TGTGCCAGTAGTACAGCAGGGGGGAATGTATATGGCTACACCTTC. This sequence encodes CASSTAGGNVYGYTF.

This sequence joins TRBV9 and TRBJ2-2; D uncertain. V was shortened by 2 bases and J by 3 bases, with 8 bases between the two germline ends. The CDR3 is made up of 14 amino acids. Germline values: CDR1 SGDLS, CDR2 YYNGEE. CDR3 DNA sequence: TGTGCCAGCAGCGTTCCACATGACACCGGGGAGCTGTTTTTT. This encodes CASSVPHDTGELFF.

This rearrangement joins TRBV2 to TRBJ1-2; perhaps TRBD1 as D (5 bases). CDR3 size: 15 residues. Trimming cost V 5 bases and J 8 bases, with 21 bases left between them. Per the germline V gene, CDR1 is SNHLY and CDR2 is FYNNEI. This CDR3 is CASSFGLEGSPGYTF. CDR3 nucleotides: TGTGCCAGCAGTTTTGGTCTCGAGGGGTCCCCCGGCTACACCTTC.

The rearrangement uses TRBV7-8 and TRBJ2-7; TRBD2 matches 7 bases. CDR1 and CDR2 from the germline V gene are SGHVS and FQNEAQ. The CDR3 spans 15 residues. Unmatched junction bases numbered 3, after V lost 1 base and J lost 0 bases. This chain's CDR3 is CASSLGGGYSYEQYF. The CDR3 DNA reads as TGTGCCAGCAGCTTAGGGGGGGGATACTCCTACGAGCAGTACTTC. The full variable domain, with the rest looked up from reference TRBV7-8 and TRBJ2-7, is GAGVSQSPRYKVAKRGQDVALRCDPISGHVSLFWYQQALGQGPEFLTYFQNEAQLDKSGLPSDRFFAERPEGSVSTLKIQRTQQEDSAVYLCASSLGGGYSYEQYFGPGTRLTVT.

V is TRBV28 and J is TRBJ2-5, with a tentative D call TRBD2 (6 bases). This CDR3 has 12 residues. Germline lookup yields CDR1 MDHEN and CDR2 SYDVKM. Trimming took 8 bases from V and 11 from J, leaving 18 bases between them. The CDR3: CASWSGTGEQYF. Written as DNA, the CDR3 is TGTGCCAGCTGGTCGGGGACGGGGGAGCAGTACTTC.

The chain couples TRBV7-3 to TRBJ1-1; unclear D gene. Germline V gene sequence: CDR1 SGHTA, CDR2 FQGTGA. This CDR3 region has 12 residues. The ends were cut back, 3 bases at V and 8 bases at J, with 10 bases in the middle. This CDR3 is CASSLAPTEAFF. CDR3 DNA: TGTGCCAGCAGCTTGGCACCGACAGAAGCTTTCTTT. The variable domain in full, completed from reference TRBV7-3 and TRBJ1-1, reads GAGVSQTPSNKVTEKGKYVELRCDPISGHTALYWYRQSLGQGPEFLIYFQGTGAADDSGLPNDRFFAVRPEGSVSTLKIQRTERGDSAVYLCASSLAPTEAFFGQGTRLTVV.

Turning to this clone: Different DNA sequences within this sample yield the same CDR3. This rearrangement joins TRBV2 to TRBJ1-1; D unresolved. V was pared by 4 bases and J by 3 bases, with 6 bases between. The CDR3 runs 12 residues. Germline assignment: CDR1 SNHLY and CDR2 FYNNEI. The chain's CDR3 is CASSAQDTEAFF. In DNA form, the CDR3 reads TGTGCCAGCAGTGCTCAGGACACTGAAGCTTTCTTT.

In this sample, this clone turned up once. This rearrangement joins TRBV2 to TRBJ2-1, with 11 bases lining up with TRBD2. Germline loops: CDR1 SNHLY, CDR2 FYNNEI. CDR3 length equals 13 residues. Germline trimming cut 4 bases from V and 10 bases from J; bases unmatched to any gene: 3. The chain's CDR3 is CASSGLAGWEQFF. CDR3 in DNA: TGTGCCAGCAGTGGACTAGCGGGATGGGAGCAGTTCTTC.

The gene calls are TRBV2 and TRBJ2-6; no definite D call. The germline CDR1 and CDR2 sequences are SNHLY and FYNNEI. The CDR3 extends over 14 amino acids. The V gene lost 7 bases and the J gene lost 0 bases, with 7 bases spanning the gap. The CDR3: CASKTDSGANVLTF. The CDR3 coding sequence is TGTGCCAGCAAGACCGACTCTGGGGCCAACGTCCTGACTTTC.

The DNA of the CDR3 is TGTGCCAGCAGGCAGGGATCCTCTGGAAACACCATATATTTT. Its protein is CASRQGSSGNTIYF. V and J are TRBV28 and TRBJ1-3, with a weak D call TRBD1 (5 bases). This CDR3 is built from 14 residues. Per germline, CDR1 MDHEN and CDR2 SYDVKM. The V end lost 6 bases, the J end lost 0 bases, and 9 bases lay between the germline ends. Using reference TRBV28 and TRBJ1-3 for the parts outside the CDR3, the full variable domain is DVKVTQSSRYLVKRTGEKVFLECVQDMDHENMFWYRQDPGLGLRLIYFSYDVKMKEKGDIPEGYSVSREKKERFSLILESASTNQTSMYLCASRQGSSGNTIYFGEGSWLTVV.

Only a few counts were recorded for this clone. The V and J genes are TRBV27 and TRBJ2-7, with unresolved D. CDR1 is MNHEY and CDR2 is SMNVEV in the germline V gene (reference sequence). The CDR3 spans 13 residues. Deletions cut 2 bases from V and 1 base from J, with 6 bases between. The CDR3 is CASSLQNSYEQYF. The DNA for the CDR3 is TGTGCCAGCAGTTTACAGAATTCCTACGAGCAGTACTTC.